Below, one T cell receptor (beta chain) is given with its context. Some clones are missing from TCRdb's copy, which holds only in-frame ones; the method was immunoSEQ multiplex PCR. The sample records about 170,000 clones, roughly 84% being singletons. The data stem from a study of blood T cell repertoires in COVID-19. The V gene's germline CDR1 is SNHLY and CDR2 FYNNEI. With 3 bases clipped from V and 4 bases from J, the junction kept 3 bases outside the gene matches. The CDR3 runs to 16 residues. Sequencing was carried out using PBMCs or T cells enriched from blood (not recorded which). The chain employs TRBV2 and TRBJ1-4; 12 bases fit TRBD1. This clonotype originated in a man in his forties or fifties who had recovered from COVID-19. This chain's CDR3 is CASSDGTGGFNEKLFF. The CDR3 DNA is TGTGCCAGCAGTGACGGGACAGGGGGCTTTAATGAAAAACTGTTTTTT.